The count of the clone carrying this T cell receptor (beta chain) is one. The data are from a study of cytomegalovirus exposure and HLA in healthy donors. Per germline, CDR1 LGHNA and CDR2 YSLEER. This CDR3 comprises 16 residues. With 1 base removed from V and 0 bases from J, the gap between germline ends came to 10 bases. The primer mix had 60 Vbeta and 13 Jbeta primers. Produced via immunoSEQ multiplex PCR; TCRdb's table is partial and in-frame only. In the table there are 100,000 to 150,000 clones, 65% to 75% of which are singletons. The rearrangement links TRBV4-3 to TRBJ2-1; a weak D match, TRBD2 (5 bases). The sequence came from a woman aged 45 to 65 in good health and CMV-seropositive. What was sequenced was PBMCs. The CDR3 reads CASSQAAGNSYNEQFF. In DNA form, the CDR3 reads TGCGCCAGCAGCCAAGCGGCGGGTAACTCCTACAATGAGCAGTTCTTC.